This T cell receptor (beta chain) was recorded in a study of cytomegalovirus exposure and HLA in healthy donors (dated by TCRdb to the late 2010s). In the study overall: In an earlier analysis of around 540 of the donors, about 260 Gb of sequence data and 90 million to 120 million unique TCR beta sequences from about 179 million T cells were reported. An early release covering roughly 580 HLA-typed donors comprised approximately 300 gigabases of sequencing data and about 90 million unique TCR sequences. Of the approximately 400 genotyped donors, about 84% fell in the genetic ancestry cluster associated with self-reported Caucasian donors. The aim of the study was to test whether cataloging public T cell receptors could identify signatures of past pathogen exposure. The study profiled the T cell repertoires of around 700 subjects by immunosequencing and related them to cytomegalovirus serostatus. A separate validation cohort of 90 to 150 different subjects was used in addition to the 666-subject first cohort. The study combined high-throughput TCR immunosequencing, statistical association of individual TCRs with disease status, and machine learning to predict cytomegalovirus infection status. In a later analysis, previously published TCR beta repertoires from hundreds of donors were re-analyzed and high-resolution HLA genotyping was added so that TCR occurrence patterns could be studied. Rather than drawing on any new phenotypic data, the later analysis identified candidate immune exposures from TCR beta sequences and the way those sequences occurred across donors. To decide whether each TCR beta V gene segment behaved as functional or pseudogenic, an earlier analysis of some 570 of the donors relied on high-throughput TCR beta sequencing. Donor age, sex, ethnicity and CMV serostatus were compiled alongside the repertoire data. A later genetic analysis took genome-wide SNP genotypes for about 55% of the 666 donors and used that subset as a discovery cohort. Every repertoire in the discovery cohort had been generated on one and the same sequencing platform. HLA typing covered class I and class II loci at four-digit resolution. The number of donors typed differed by locus, with roughly 620-640 for A, B, C, DRB1 and DQB1, around 500 for DQA1, 606 for DPA1, and around 450 for DPB1. A handful of DR-DQ haplotypes were handled as single units for association and clustering because linkage in the cohort was strong. Among 300 to 500 genotyped donors of the cohort, an average of around 240,000 unique TCR beta nucleotide sequences was sequenced per donor, of which roughly 17% were non-productive.

Overall results and qualifications from the work: In a later analysis, TCR association rates were found to vary across HLA loci, with the most associated TCRs seen for DRB1 alleles and the fewest for HLA-C alleles. For the cohort, immune exposure information was limited to CMV serostatus. Because counts were too low, about 18 rarely observed V segments, including chromosome 9 orphons, were excluded from the earlier analysis of several hundred of the donors. Across donors, most TCR sequences were observed very rarely, whereas some public TCRs were present in many individuals. In this cohort, only TCR beta chains were sequenced, and detectable features were limited by the absence of alpha or paired-chain data. Broadly in line with IMGT annotations, most TCR beta V segments showed up in productive rearrangements about 87% or about 30% of the time in an earlier analysis of roughly 590 of the donors. Some IMGT-functional V segments, including TRBV6-2 and TRBV6-3, could not be told apart with the 87-base-pair reads, so those segments were excluded. Most CMV-associated TCR beta chains appeared to be HLA-restricted in a later analysis, and the HLA associations seemed to be driven largely by CMV exposure. Sequencing depth was assumed to be roughly uniform across donors in the presence/absence analyses, though that assumption may not hold. Linkage disequilibrium might explain the correlated functional status among segregating V segments, but an unknown experimental factor could not be ruled out. HLA typing was unavailable for some donors at each locus, so association tests used only the typed subset. A group of highly shared sequence variants was considered likely to be a technical artifact of the sequencing pipeline. A further reported finding was that TCR beta sequences accurately predicted the HLA-A and HLA-B alleles for most subjects in the first cohort. According to a later genetic analysis, donors in an Asian-associated ancestry cluster had fewer N-insertions in productive TCRs than the approximately 650-donor mean. The classifier was reported to diagnose cytomegalovirus status with high specificity and sensitivity in both the original and validation cohorts. V-gene and J-gene trimming of TCR beta chains was associated with a missense DCLRE1C variant in a later genetic analysis, and the association was replicated in an independent cohort. In vitro tests confirmed that a few of the cytomegalovirus-associated TCR beta chains recognize cytomegalovirus antigens. A later analysis reported that several top co-occurrence clusters appeared linked to parvovirus B19, influenza, CMV and Epstein-Barr virus. Assigning TCR associations to individual alleles was difficult when HLA alleles, especially DR and DQ, strongly co-occurred. In a later analysis, around 17,000 TCR beta sequences were associated with specific HLA alleles at a false discovery rate of 0.05. The study gave a list of some 150 TCR beta chains associated with cytomegalovirus. A later analysis found that HLA-associated TCR beta chains were more clonally expanded and had lower generation probabilities than equally common non-associated chains. According to the authors, the approach could potentially be generalized to other disease states and immunological phenotypes.

Libraries were built with the immunoSEQ multiplex PCR assay. For the multiplex PCR, a mixture combining 60 forward primers for TCR Vbeta segments and 13 reverse primers for TCR Jbeta segments was used. The CDR3 region of rearranged TCR beta genes was amplified from genomic DNA with a multiplex PCR assay. The Illumina HiSeq System was used to sequence the amplified TCR beta libraries as 87-base-pair reads. In the authors' own workflow: A later analysis counted about 82 million unique TCR beta chains across the 550 to 750 repertoires, and about 10 million of these chains were shared by at least two donors. Raw reads were error-corrected and collapsed into unique sequences with a nearest-neighbor algorithm that merged closely related sequences to remove PCR and sequencing errors. Alignment of CDR3 sequences to IMGT reference sequences was used to assign V, D and J gene segments. For a sequence to be retained, a match of at least six nucleotides to both a V gene segment and a J gene segment was required. A rearrangement counted as productive if the CDR3 had no stop codons and remained in frame with V and J, and every other rearrangement counted as non-productive. CDR3 was defined according to IMGT convention as the region running from the second conserved V-encoded cysteine to the conserved J-encoded phenylalanine. Sequences without an unambiguous match to a single V gene segment were excluded from the earlier analysis of a few hundred of the donors. An earlier analysis of 550 to 650 of the donors classified V segments as functional when productive rearrangements were above 56.7% and as segregating when the standard deviation between donors was above 5%. A statistical classification framework was built to diagnose cytomegalovirus status from the catalog of TCR beta chain sequences. V and J gene assignment, in a later analysis, came from comparing TCR nucleotide sequences with IMGT/GENE-DB human TR gene sequences. The TCRdist pipeline was used in a later analysis to assign CDR3 sequences and most-parsimonious VDJ recombination scenarios. In a later analysis, every TCR beta chain was defined by the combination of its CDR3 amino acid sequence and its V-gene family, and reads without a unique V-gene family were dropped. To address suspected cross-contamination and a sequencing artifact, a later analysis removed around 590 highly shared, low-generation-probability nucleotide sequences. A later analysis calculated a clonal expansion index for each public chain from normalized within-repertoire ranks of inferred template counts. A later analysis computed generation probabilities with a VDJ recombination model fitted to out-of-frame rearrangements, and checked the results against IGoR. Hypergeometric tests were used in a later analysis to score TCR-TCR, TCR-HLA and TCR-CMV co-occurrence, with a repertoire-size bias correction applied to the TCR pairs. To estimate false discovery rates, a later analysis permuted the HLA or CMV assignments 20 times. In a later analysis, co-occurring TCRs were grouped using DBSCAN, with TCRdist sequence similarity added in when clustering inside HLA-allele-positive subsets. Repertoires with fewer than 30,000 or more than 120,000 public chains were left out of co-occurrence clustering, as were about five repertoires with anomalous nucleotide sharing. Held by TCRdb, this immuneACCESS table contains in-frame sequences only and omits some clones. Under half of the omission traces to an unresolved V gene where checked; the cause of the rest is unknown. V and J calls and clone size are copied from that table; D and trimming were computed from the DNA. The sample records more than 110,000 clones, roughly three quarters of which are singletons. Approximately 5% of the sample is in the top ten clones.

A note on this clone: Its antigen is unknown. Per-nucleotide qualities are absent, and no much larger clonotype sits a single base away.

The cohort comprised under 700 healthy bone marrow donors. Cohort members were all nominally healthy when sampled, although unrecorded immune exposures were likely present. The donor tested CMV seronegative and was one of the 352 seronegative cohort members. Each donor provided a peripheral blood sample, and peripheral blood mononuclear cells were used for TCR beta sequencing. The Qiagen DNeasy Blood Extraction Kit was used to extract genomic DNA from the blood cell samples. The germline V end is reduced by 4 bases and the J end by 3 bases; junction bases left unmatched: 3. Reading the germline V gene gives CDR1 SGHRS and CDR2 YFSETQ. Including the terminal cysteine and phenylalanine, the CDR3 comprises 14 residues. Only CDR3 DNA remains: 42 bases, in frame from the first base.

In this chain, TRBV5-1 is recombined with TRBJ1-3; the central 8 bases match TRBD1. The sequence derives from a woman between 45 and 65 years old in good health and CMV-seronegative. The specimen sequenced was PBMCs. The encoded CDR3 is CASSLDRGGNTIYF. Here is the DNA: TGCGCCAGCAGCCTCGACAGGGGTGGAAACACCATATATTTT.